The 14 T cell receptor beta chains below were found in one sample sequenced in a study of shared clonotypes between healthy human individuals (dated by TCRdb to 2018 to 2021). Libraries were prepared through the immunoSEQ multiplex PCR assay. As stored in TCRdb, this immuneACCESS dataset retains in-frame rearrangements with V and J assigned. A fraction of the clones does not appear; measured against another copy, unresolved V genes explain less than half of the discrepancy, and the remainder lacks a known reason. Here the sample has some 1,100,000 clones; around 82% occur a single time. The ten largest clones take up approximately 0.52% of the sample. The sequenced sample was memory CD4+ T cells from PBMCs. The cell subset or site label on this specimen signifies: CD45RA-negative fraction. These TCRs come from a man younger than 35 in good health. Some clones in this sample may be carry-over from other donors' samples.

The chain joins TRBV9 to TRBJ2-2; tentatively, D is TRBD1 (5 bases). Trimming cost V 0 bases and J 2 bases, with 8 bases left between them. The CDR3 extends over 15 amino acids. The germline V gene has CDR1 SGDLS and CDR2 YYNGEE. The CDR3 sequence: CASSVGQLNTGELFF. CDR3 nucleotide sequence: TGTGCCAGCAGCGTAGGACAGCTTAACACCGGGGAGCTGTTTTTT. The whole variable domain, remainder taken from reference TRBV9 and TRBJ2-2, is DSGVTQTPKHLITATGQRVTLRCSPRSGDLSVYWYQQSLDQGLQFLIQYYNGEERAKGNILERFSAQQFPDLHSELNLSSLELGDSALYFCASSVGQLNTGELFFGEGSRLTVL.

This chain connects TRBV5-6 to TRBJ2-2, with D possibly TRBD2 on 6 matching bases. The germline V gene has CDR1 SGHDT and CDR2 YYEEEE. V was trimmed by 2 bases and J by 3 bases, leaving 14 bases between them. There are 16 residues in the CDR3. The CDR3 DNA follows: TGTGCCAGCAGCTTTGGTCTAGCGCGAGACACCGGGGAGCTGTTTTTT. Protein: CASSFGLARDTGELFF.

The rearrangement links TRBV5-1 to TRBJ2-7, with 8 nucleotides matching TRBD1. Per germline, CDR1 SGHRS and CDR2 YFSETQ. Trimming at V came to 7 bases and at J to 6 bases, leaving 9 bases not matched to a gene. The CDR3 has 13 residues. The CDR3 DNA is TGCGCCAGCCAGACGAGACAGGGGACCGAGCAGTACTTC. Residues: CASQTRQGTEQYF.

This rearrangement joins TRBV28 to TRBJ2-5, with 8 bases fitting TRBD1. The V gene end was trimmed by 6 bases and the J gene end by 0 bases; junction bases not matched to a gene: 9. The CDR3 runs to 16 residues. Germline lookup yields CDR1 MDHEN and CDR2 SYDVKM. CDR3 loop: CASSSQQGVYQETQYF. The CDR3 bases are TGTGCCAGCAGCTCCCAACAGGGGGTGTACCAAGAGACCCAGTACTTC.

The rearrangement joins TRBV11-3 to TRBJ2-3, with a tentative D call TRBD2 (6 bases). The germline gives CDR1 SGHNT, CDR2 YENEEA. The CDR3 runs to 15 residues. Trimming took off 1 base at V and 4 bases at J, with 12 bases between the two ends. The DNA of the CDR3 is TGTGCCAGCAGCTTAGGAGGAGGGCGGGCAGATACGCAGTATTTT. Translated: CASSLGGGRADTQYF.

V gene TRBV2 combines with J gene TRBJ2-2, with 7 nucleotides matching TRBD1. CDR3 length: 15 amino acids. V trimming: 2 bases; J trimming: 4 bases; junction bases outside the gene matches: 4. Germline loops: CDR1 SNHLY, CDR2 FYNNEI. The CDR3 nucleotides read TGTGCCAGCAGTGAACAGGGGGACCCCACCGGGGAGCTGTTTTTT. Translation gives CASSEQGDPTGELFF.

The chain links TRBV28 to TRBJ1-2, with D possibly being TRBD1 (5 bases). In germline, CDR1 is MDHEN, CDR2 SYDVKM. V shed 2 bases and J shed 4 bases, with 14 bases lying between them. The CDR3 runs 15 residues. The DNA of the CDR3 is TGTGCCAGCAGTTTAGCCGGGGCAACCTTCTATGGCTACACCTTC. Translation: CASSLAGATFYGYTF.

The chain links TRBV14 to TRBJ1-2, with D unclear. The CDR3 runs to 12 residues. V lost 4 bases and J 7 bases, leaving 10 bases between the germline ends. The germline V gene has CDR1 SGHDN and CDR2 FVKESK. The CDR3 sequence is CASSPQLSGYTF. The CDR3 DNA is TGTGCCAGCAGCCCCCAATTGAGTGGCTACACCTTC. Based on the CDR3 plus reference TRBV14 and TRBJ1-2, the full variable domain is EAGVTQFPSHSVIEKGQTVTLRCDPISGHDNLYWYRRVMGKEIKFLLHFVKESKQDESGMPNNRFLAERTGGTYSTLKVQPAELEDSGVYFCASSPQLSGYTFGSGTRLTVV.

The V gene is TRBV4-1, the J gene TRBJ1-3; D is uncertain. Trimming cost V 4 bases and J 2 bases, with 12 bases left between them. CDR1 and CDR2 from the germline V gene are MGHRA and YSYEKL. This CDR3 has 15 residues. The CDR3 region is CASSPTGQTGNTIYF. CDR3 nucleotides: TGCGCCAGCAGCCCCACGGGTCAGACTGGAAACACCATATATTTT.

This clone was observed a few times. The J gene is TRBJ1-5, the V gene TRBV2; D is possibly TRBD1 (6 bases). Trimming shortened V by 5 bases and J by 3 bases, and 11 bases separated the two germline ends. The CDR3 has 14 amino acids. The germline CDR1 and CDR2 sequences are SNHLY and FYNNEI. CDR3 DNA sequence: TGTGCCAGCAGTTGGGGGCAGGTCAATCAGCCCCAGCATTTT. Amino acids: CASSWGQVNQPQHF.

V usage is TRBV5-6 and J usage is TRBJ1-1; D perhaps matches TRBD1 (5 bases). CDR1 is SGHDT, CDR2 YYEEEE, per germline. The CDR3 has 15 residues. With 0 bases removed from V and 0 bases from J, the gap between germline ends came to 9 bases. The CDR3 region has the DNA TGTGCCAGCAGCTTGGCAATGGGGGTGAACACTGAAGCTTTCTTT. It encodes CASSLAMGVNTEAFF.

The V call is TRBV4-1, the J call TRBJ2-7; TRBD2 matches 11 bases. V was pared by 2 bases and J by 0 bases, with 6 bases of the junction left unmatched. This CDR3 is built from 17 residues. Germline assignment: CDR1 MGHRA and CDR2 YSYEKL. In nucleotides, the CDR3 is TGCGCCAGCAGCCAACCGGGACTAGCGGTTAGCTCCTACGAGCAGTACTTC. Its protein is CASSQPGLAVSSYEQYF.

The rearrangement uses TRBV11-2 and TRBJ2-3, with TRBD2 matching 7 bases. This CDR3 is built from 12 residues. In germline, CDR1 is SGHAT, CDR2 FQNNGV. J was trimmed by 2 bases and V by 11 bases; bases with no gene match: 4. CDR3: CACGSFTDTQYF. In DNA, the CDR3 is TGTGCCTGCGGGAGCTTCACAGATACGCAGTATTTT.

This chain connects TRBV5-8 to TRBJ2-7; D may match TRBD1 or TRBD2 (5 bases each). Germline CDR1 SGHTS, CDR2 YDEGEE. Trimming took 2 bases from V and 1 from J, leaving 13 bases between them. This CDR3 comprises 15 residues. CDR3 amino acids: CASSLGTATSYEQYF. The CDR3 DNA reads TGTGCCAGCAGCTTAGGGACGGCAACATCCTACGAGCAGTACTTC.